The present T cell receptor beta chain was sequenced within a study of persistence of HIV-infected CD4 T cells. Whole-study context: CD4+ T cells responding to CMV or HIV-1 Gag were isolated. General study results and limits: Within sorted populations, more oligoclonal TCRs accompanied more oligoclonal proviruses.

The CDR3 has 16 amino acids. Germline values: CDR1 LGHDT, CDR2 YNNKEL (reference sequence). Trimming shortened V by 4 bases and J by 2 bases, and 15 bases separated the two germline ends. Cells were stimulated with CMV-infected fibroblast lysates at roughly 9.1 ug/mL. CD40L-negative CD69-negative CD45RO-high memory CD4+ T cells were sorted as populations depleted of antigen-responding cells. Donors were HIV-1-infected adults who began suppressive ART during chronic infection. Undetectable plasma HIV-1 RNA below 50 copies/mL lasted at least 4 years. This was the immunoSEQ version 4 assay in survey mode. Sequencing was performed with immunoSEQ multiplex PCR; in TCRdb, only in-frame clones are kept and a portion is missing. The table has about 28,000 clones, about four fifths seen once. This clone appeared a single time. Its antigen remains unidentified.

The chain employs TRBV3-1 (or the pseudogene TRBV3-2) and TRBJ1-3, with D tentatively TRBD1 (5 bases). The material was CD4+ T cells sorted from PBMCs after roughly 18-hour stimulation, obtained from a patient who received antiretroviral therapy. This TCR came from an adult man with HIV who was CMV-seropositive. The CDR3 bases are TGTGCCAGCAGCCCCCAGGGTAACCTCCCTGGAAACACCATATATTTT. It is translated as CASSPQGNLPGNTIYF.